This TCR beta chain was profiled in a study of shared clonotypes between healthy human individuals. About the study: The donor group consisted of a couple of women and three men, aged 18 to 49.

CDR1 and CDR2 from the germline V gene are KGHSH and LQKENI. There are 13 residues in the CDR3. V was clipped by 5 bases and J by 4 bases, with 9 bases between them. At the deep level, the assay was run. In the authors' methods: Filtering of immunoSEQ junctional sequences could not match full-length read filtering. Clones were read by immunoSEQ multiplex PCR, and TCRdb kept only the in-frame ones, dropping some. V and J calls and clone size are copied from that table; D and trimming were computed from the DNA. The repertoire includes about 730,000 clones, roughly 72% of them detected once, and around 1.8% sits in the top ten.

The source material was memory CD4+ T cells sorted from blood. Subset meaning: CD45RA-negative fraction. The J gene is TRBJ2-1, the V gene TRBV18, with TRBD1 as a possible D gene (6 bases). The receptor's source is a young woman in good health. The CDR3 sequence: CASSAGQYNEQFF. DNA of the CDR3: TGTGCCAGCTCAGCTGGACAGTACAATGAGCAGTTCTTC.